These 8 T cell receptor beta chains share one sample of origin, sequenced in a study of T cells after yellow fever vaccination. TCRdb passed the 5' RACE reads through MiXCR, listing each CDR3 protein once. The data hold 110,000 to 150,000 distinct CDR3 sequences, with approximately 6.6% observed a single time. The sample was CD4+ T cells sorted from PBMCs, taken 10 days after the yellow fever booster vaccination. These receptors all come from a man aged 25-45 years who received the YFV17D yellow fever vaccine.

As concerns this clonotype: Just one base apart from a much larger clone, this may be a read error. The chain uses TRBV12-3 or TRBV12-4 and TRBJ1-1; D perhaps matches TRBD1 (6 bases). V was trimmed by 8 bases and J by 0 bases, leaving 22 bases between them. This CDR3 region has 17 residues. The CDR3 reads CASLRGGSLRMNTEAFF. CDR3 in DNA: TGTGCCAGCCTGAGAGGGGGGTCTTTAAGGATGAACACTGAAGCTTTCTTT.

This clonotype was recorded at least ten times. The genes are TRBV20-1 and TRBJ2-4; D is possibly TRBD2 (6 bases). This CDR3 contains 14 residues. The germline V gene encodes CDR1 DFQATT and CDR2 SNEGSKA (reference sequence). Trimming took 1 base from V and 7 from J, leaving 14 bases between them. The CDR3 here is CSARGPRGENIQYF. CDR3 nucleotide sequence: TGCAGTGCTAGAGGGCCGCGGGGAGAGAACATTCAGTACTTC.

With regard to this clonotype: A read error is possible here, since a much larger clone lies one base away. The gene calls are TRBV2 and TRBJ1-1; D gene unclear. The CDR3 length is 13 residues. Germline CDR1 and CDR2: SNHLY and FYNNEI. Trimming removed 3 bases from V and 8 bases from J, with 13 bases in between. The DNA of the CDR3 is TGTGCCAGCAGTGAGCGGGAGGCGAGAGAAGCTTTCTTT. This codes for CASSEREAREAFF.

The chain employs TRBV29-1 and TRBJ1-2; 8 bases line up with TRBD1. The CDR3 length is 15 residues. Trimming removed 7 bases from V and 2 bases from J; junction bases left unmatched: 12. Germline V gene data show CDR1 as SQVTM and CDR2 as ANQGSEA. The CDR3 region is CSATSRDRWNYGYTF. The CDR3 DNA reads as TGCAGCGCCACCTCACGGGACAGGTGGAACTATGGCTACACCTTC.

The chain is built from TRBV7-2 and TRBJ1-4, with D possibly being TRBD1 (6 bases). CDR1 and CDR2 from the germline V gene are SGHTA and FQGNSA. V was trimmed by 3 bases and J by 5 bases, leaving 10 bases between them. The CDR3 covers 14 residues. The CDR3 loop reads CASSFTQGNEKLFF. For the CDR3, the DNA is TGTGCCAGCAGCTTCACTCAGGGGAATGAAAAACTGTTTTTT.

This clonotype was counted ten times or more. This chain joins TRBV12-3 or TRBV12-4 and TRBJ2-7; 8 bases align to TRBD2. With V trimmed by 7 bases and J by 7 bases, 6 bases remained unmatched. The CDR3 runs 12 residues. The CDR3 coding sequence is TGTGCCAGCACCCGGGCGGGGGGTGAGCAGTACTTC. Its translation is CASTRAGGEQYF.

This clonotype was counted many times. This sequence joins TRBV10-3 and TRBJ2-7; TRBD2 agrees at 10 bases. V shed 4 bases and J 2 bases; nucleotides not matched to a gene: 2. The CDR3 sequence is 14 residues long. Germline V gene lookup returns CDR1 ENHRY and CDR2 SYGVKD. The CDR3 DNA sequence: TGTGCCATCAGTGGGACTAGCGGTACCTACGAGCAGTACTTC. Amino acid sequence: CAISGTSGTYEQYF.

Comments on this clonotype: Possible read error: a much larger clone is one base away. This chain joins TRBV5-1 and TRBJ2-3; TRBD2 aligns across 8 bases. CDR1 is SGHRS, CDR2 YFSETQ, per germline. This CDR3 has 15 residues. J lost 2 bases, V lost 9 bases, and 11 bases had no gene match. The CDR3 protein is CATTGDSGATDTQYF. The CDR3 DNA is TGCGCCACCACCGGAGATAGCGGGGCCACAGATACGCAGTATTTT.